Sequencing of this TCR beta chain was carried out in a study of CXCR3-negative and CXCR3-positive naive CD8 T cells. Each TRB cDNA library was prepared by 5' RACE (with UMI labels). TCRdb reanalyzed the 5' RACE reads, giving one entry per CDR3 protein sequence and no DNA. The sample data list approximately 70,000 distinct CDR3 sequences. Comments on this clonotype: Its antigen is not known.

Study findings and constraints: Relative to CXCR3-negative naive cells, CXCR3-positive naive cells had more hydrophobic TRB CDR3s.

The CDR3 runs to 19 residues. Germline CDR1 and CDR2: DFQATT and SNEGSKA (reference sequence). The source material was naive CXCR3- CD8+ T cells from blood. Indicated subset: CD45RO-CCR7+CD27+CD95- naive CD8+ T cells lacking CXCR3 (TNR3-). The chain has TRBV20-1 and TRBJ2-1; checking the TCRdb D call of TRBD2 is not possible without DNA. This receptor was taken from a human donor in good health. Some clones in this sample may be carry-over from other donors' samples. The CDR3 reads CSAVPPRRSGSLFYNEQFF.